Sequencing of this TCR beta chain was carried out in a study of blood T cell repertoires in COVID-19. Study at large: PBMCs, B-cell-depleted T cells, or T cells provided the cDNA or gDNA that made up the material.

The protocol was immunoSEQ multiplex PCR, while the TCRdb copy is restricted to in-frame clones and leaves out a portion. The sample carries more than 90,000 clones, about 85% recorded once. CDR3 length: 15 residues. Deletions cut 0 bases from V and 4 bases from J, with 12 bases between. Germline V lookup: CDR1 LNHDA, CDR2 SQIVND (reference sequence). The chain joins TRBV19 to TRBJ1-2; D unresolved. The clonotype comes from a man aged 35 to 55 with acute or convalescent COVID-19. The sample was peripheral blood. In DNA, the CDR3 is TGTGCCAGTAGTATAGATATGAGGAGATCCTATGGCTACACCTTC. This gives the protein CASSIDMRRSYGYTF.